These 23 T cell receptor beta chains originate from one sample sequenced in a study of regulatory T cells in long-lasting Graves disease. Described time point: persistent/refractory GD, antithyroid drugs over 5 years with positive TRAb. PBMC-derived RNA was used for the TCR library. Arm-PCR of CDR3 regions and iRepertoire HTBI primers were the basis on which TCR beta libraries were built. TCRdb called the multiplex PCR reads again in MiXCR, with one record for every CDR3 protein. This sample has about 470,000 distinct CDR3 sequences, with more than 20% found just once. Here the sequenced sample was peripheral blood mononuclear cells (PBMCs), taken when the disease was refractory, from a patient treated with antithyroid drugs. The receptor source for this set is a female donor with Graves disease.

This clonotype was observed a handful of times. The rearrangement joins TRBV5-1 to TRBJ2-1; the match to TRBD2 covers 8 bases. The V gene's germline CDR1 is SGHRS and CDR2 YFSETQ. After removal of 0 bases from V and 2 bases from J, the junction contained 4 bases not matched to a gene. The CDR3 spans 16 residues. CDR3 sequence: CASSLAGGIAYNEQFF. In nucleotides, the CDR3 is TGCGCCAGCAGCTTGGCGGGGGGGATTGCCTACAATGAGCAGTTCTTC. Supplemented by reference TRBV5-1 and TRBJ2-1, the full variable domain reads KAGVTQTPRYLIKTRGQQVTLSCSPISGHRSVSWYQQTPGQGLQFLFEYFSETQRNKGNFPGRFSGRQFSNSRSEMNVSTLELGDSALYLCASSLAGGIAYNEQFFGPGTRLTVL.

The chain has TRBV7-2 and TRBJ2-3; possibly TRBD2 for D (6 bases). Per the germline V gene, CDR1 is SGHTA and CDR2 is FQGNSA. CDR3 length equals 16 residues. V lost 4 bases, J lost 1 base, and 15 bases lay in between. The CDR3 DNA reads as TGTGCCAGCAGCTCCCGGGCTTCTAGCGGCACAGATACGCAGTATTTT. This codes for CASSSRASSGTDTQYF.

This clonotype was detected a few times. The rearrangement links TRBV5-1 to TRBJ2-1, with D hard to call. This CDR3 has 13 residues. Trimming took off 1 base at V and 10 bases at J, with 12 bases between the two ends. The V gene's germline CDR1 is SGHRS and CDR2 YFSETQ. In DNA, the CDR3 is TGCGCCAGCAGCTTGAATCAGGCCGGAGAGCAGTTCTTC. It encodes CASSLNQAGEQFF. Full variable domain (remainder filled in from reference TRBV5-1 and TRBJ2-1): KAGVTQTPRYLIKTRGQQVTLSCSPISGHRSVSWYQQTPGQGLQFLFEYFSETQRNKGNFPGRFSGRQFSNSRSEMNVSTLELGDSALYLCASSLNQAGEQFFGPGTRLTVL.

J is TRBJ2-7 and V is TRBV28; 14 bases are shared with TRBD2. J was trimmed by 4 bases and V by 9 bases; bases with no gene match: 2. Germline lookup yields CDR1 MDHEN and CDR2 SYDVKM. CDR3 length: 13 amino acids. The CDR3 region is CASWTSGGYEQYF. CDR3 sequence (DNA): TGTGCCAGTTGGACTAGCGGGGGGTACGAGCAGTACTTC. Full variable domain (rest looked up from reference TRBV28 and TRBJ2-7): DVKVTQSSRYLVKRTGEKVFLECVQDMDHENMFWYRQDPGLGLRLIYFSYDVKMKEKGDIPEGYSVSREKKERFSLILESASTNQTSMYLCASWTSGGYEQYFGPGTRLTVT.

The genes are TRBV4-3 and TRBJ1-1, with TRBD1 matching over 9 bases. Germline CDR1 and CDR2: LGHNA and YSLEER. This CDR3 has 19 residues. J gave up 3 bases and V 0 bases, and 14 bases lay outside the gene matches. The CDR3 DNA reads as TGCGCCAGCAGCCAAGATTTGGCCGGGACAGGGTATCAGCACACTGAAGCTTTCTTT. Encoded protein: CASSQDLAGTGYQHTEAFF.

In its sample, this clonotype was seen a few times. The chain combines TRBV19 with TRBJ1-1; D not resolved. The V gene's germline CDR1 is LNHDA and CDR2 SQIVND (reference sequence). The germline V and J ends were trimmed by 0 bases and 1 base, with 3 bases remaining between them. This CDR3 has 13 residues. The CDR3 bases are TGTGCCAGTAGTATAGAGAAGAACACTGAAGCTTTCTTT. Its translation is CASSIEKNTEAFF.

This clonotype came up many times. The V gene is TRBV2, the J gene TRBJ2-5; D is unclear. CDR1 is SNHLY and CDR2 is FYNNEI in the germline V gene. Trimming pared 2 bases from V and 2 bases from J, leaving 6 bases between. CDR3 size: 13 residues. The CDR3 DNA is TGTGCCAGCAGTGAATTGAGACAAGAGACCCAGTACTTC. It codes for CASSELRQETQYF.

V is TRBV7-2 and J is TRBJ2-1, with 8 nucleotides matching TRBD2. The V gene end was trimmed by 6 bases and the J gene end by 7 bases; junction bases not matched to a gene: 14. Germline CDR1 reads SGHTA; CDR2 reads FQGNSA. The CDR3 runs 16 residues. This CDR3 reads CASRSGGSLGANEQFF. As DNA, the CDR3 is TGTGCCAGCAGATCGGGGGGGAGCCTGGGGGCTAATGAGCAGTTCTTC.

CDR3 in amino acids: CSVGTSGRGNEQYF. In nucleotides, the CDR3 is TGCAGCGTTGGGACTAGCGGTCGGGGGAACGAGCAGTACTTC. This rearrangement joins TRBV29-1 to TRBJ2-7; 10 bases fit TRBD2. This CDR3 is 14 amino acids long. CDR1 is SQVTM and CDR2 is ANQGSEA in the germline V gene. V gave up 4 bases and J gave up 5 bases; unmatched junction bases: 8.

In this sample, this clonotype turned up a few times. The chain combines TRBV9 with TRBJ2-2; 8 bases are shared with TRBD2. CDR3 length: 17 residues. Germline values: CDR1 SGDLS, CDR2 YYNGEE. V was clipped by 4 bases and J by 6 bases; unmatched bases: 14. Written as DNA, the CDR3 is TGTGCCAGCAGCCGCGATAGCGGGAAGGAACCCGCCGGGGAGCTGTTTTTT. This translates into CASSRDSGKEPAGELFF.

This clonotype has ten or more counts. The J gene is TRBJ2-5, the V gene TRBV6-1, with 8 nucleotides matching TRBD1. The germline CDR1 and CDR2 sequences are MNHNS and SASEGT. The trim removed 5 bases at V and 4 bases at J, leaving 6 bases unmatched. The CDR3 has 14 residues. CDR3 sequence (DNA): TGTGCCAGCAGTCGACAGGGGATAGGAGAGACCCAGTACTTC. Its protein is CASSRQGIGETQYF.

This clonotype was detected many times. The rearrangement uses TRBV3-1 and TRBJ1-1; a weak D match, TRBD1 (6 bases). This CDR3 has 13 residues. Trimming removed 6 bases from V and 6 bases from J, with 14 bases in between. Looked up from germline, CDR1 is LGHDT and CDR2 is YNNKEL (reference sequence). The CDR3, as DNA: TGTGCCAGCAGATCTTTTGGGGGCCCTGAAGCTTTCTTT. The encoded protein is CASRSFGGPEAFF.

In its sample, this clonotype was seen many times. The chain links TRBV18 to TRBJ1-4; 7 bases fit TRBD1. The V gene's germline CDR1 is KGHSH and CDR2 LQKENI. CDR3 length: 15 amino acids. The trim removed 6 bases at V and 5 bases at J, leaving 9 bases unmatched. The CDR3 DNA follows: TGTGCCAGCTCGCATCCCGGGACAGAAAATGAAAAACTGTTTTTT. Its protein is CASSHPGTENEKLFF.

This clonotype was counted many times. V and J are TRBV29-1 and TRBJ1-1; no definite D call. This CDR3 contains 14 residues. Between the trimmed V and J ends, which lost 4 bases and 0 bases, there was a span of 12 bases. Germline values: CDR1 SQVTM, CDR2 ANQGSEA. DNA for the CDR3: TGCAGCGTTGTAAATTTACCACTGAACACTGAAGCTTTCTTT. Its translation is CSVVNLPLNTEAFF.

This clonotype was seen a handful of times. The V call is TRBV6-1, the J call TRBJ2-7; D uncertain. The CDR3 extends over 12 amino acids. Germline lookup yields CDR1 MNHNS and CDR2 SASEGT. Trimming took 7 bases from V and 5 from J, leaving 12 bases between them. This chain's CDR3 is CASTAHRHEQYF. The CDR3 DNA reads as TGTGCCAGCACAGCGCATAGGCACGAGCAGTACTTC.

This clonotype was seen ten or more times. The CDR3 coding sequence is TGTGCCAGCAGTTACTCTCCGGGAGGATACGAGCAGTACTTC. It yields the protein CASSYSPGGYEQYF. The V and J genes are TRBV6-5 and TRBJ2-7; 7 positions agree with TRBD2. The trim removed 0 bases at V and 4 bases at J, leaving 3 bases unmatched. This CDR3 contains 14 residues. Per germline, CDR1 MNHEY and CDR2 SVGAGI.

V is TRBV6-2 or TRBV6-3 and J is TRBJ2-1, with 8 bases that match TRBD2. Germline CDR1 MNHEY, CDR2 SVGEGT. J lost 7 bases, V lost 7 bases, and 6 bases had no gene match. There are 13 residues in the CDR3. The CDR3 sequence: CASNEREMNEQFF. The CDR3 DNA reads TGTGCCAGCAATGAGCGGGAGATGAATGAGCAGTTCTTC.

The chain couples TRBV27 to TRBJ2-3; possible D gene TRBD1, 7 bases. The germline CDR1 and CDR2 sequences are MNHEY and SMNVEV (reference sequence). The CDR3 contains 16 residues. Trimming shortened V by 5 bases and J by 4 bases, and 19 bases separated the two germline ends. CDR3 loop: CASSPWQGGRADTQYF. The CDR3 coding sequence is TGTGCCAGCAGTCCGTGGCAGGGGGGTAGAGCAGATACGCAGTATTTT.

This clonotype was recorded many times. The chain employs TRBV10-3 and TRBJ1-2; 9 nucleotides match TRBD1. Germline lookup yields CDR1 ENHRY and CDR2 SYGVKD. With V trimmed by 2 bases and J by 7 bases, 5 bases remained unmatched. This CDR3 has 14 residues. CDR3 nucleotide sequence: TGTGCCATCAGTGAGAGGACAGGGGTCTTTGGCTACACCTTC. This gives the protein CAISERTGVFGYTF.

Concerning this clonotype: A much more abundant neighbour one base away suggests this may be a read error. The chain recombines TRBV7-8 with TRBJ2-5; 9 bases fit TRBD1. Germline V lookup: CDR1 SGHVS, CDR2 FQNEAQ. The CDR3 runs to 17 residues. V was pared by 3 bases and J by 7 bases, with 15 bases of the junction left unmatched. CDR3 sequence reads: CASSFPRRTGAEVTQYF. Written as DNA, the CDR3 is TGTGCCAGCAGCTTTCCTCGGCGGACAGGGGCAGAGGTGACCCAGTACTTC.

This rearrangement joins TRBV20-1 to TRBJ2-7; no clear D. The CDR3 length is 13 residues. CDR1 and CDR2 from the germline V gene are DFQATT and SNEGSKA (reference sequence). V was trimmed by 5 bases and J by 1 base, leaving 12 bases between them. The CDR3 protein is CSAVRPGSYEQYF. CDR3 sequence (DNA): TGCAGTGCTGTCCGGCCCGGTTCCTACGAGCAGTACTTC.

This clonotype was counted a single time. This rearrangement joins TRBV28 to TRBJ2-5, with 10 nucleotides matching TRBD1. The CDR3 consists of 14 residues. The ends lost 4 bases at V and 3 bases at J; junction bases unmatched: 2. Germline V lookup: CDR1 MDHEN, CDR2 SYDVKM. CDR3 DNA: TGTGCCAGCAGTTCGGGACAGGGGAAAGAGACCCAGTACTTC. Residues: CASSSGQGKETQYF.

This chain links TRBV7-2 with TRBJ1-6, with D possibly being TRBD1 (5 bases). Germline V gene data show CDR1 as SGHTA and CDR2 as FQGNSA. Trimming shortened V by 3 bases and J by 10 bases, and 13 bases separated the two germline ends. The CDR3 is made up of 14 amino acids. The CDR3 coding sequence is TGTGCCAGCAGCTTGTGGACAAGAGGATCACCCCTCCACTTT. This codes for CASSLWTRGSPLHF.